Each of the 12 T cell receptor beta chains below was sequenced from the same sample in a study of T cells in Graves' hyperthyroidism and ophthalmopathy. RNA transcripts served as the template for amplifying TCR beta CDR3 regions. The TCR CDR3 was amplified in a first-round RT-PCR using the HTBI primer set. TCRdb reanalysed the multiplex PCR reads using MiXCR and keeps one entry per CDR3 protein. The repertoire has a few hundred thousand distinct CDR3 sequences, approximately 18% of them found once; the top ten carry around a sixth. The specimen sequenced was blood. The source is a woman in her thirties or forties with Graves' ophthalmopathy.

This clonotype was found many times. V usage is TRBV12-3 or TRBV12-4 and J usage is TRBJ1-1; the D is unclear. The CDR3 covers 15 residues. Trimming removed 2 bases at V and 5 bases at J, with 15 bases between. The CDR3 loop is CASSLRPPGTTEAFF. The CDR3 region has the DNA TGTGCCAGCAGTTTACGACCGCCGGGCACGACTGAAGCTTTCTTT.

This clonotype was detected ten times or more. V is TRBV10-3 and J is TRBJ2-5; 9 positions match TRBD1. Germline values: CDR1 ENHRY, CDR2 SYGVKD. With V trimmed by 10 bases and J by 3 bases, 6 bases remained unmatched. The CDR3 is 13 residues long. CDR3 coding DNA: TGTGCCACCCAGGGGGACAGGGAAGAGACCCAGTACTTC. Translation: CATQGDREETQYF.

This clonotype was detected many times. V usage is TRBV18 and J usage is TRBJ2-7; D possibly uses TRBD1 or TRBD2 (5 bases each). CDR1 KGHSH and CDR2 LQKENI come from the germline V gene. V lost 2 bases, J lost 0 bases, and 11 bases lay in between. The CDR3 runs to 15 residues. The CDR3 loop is CASSPVHGGSYEQYF. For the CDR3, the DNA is TGTGCCAGCTCACCAGTACATGGGGGCTCCTACGAGCAGTACTTC.

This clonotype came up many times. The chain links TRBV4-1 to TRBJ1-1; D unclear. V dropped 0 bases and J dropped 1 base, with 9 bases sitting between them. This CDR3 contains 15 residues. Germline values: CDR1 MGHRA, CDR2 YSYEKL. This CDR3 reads CASSQEAEKNTEAFF. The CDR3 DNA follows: TGCGCCAGCAGCCAAGAAGCAGAAAAGAACACTGAAGCTTTCTTT.

CDR3 residues: CASSAGGGVLNTEAFF. The CDR3 bases are TGTGCCAGCAGCGCCGGCGGGGGCGTATTGAACACTGAAGCTTTCTTT. The V call is TRBV11-1, the J call TRBJ1-1; TRBD1 is a possible D gene (6 bases). This CDR3 has 16 amino acids. V dropped 5 bases and J dropped 0 bases, with 16 bases sitting between them. Germline CDR1 SGHAT, CDR2 FQDESV (reference sequence).

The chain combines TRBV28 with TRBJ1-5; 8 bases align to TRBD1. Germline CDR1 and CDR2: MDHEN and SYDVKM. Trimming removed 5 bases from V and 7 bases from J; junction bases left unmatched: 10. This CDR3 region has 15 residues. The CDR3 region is CASSASTGETQPQHF. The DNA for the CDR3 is TGTGCCAGCAGTGCCTCGACAGGGGAGACCCAGCCCCAGCATTTT.

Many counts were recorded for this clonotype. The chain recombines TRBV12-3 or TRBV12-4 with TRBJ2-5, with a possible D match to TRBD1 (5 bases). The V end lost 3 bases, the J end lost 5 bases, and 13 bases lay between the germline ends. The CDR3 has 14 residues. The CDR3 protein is CASSFPGLGETQYF. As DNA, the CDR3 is TGTGCCAGCAGTTTCCCAGGGCTGGGGGAGACCCAGTACTTC.

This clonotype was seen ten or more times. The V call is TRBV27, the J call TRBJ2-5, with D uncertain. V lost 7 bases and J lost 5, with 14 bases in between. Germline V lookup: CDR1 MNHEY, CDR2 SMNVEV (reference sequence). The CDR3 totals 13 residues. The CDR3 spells CASKRVIEETQYF. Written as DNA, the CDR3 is TGTGCCAGCAAAAGAGTCATAGAGGAGACCCAGTACTTC.

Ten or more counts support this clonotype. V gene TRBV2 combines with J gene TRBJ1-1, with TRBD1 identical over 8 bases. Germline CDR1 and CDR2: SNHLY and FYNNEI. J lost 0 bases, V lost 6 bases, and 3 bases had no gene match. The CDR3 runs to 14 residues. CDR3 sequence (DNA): TGTGCCAGCAGGAGCAGGGGGCTGAACACTGAAGCTTTCTTT. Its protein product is CASRSRGLNTEAFF.

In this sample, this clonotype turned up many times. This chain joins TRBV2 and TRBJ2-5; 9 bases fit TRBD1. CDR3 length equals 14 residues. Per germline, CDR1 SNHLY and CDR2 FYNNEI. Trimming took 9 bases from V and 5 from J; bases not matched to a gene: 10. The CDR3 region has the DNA TGTGCCAGTGGACAGGGGACAAATTGGGAGACCCAGTACTTC. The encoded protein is CASGQGTNWETQYF.

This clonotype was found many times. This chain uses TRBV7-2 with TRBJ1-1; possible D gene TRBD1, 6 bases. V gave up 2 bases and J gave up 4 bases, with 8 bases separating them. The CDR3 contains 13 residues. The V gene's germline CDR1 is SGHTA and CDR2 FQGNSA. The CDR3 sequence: CASSLYRVTEAFF. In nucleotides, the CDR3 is TGTGCCAGCAGCTTATACAGGGTCACTGAAGCTTTCTTT.

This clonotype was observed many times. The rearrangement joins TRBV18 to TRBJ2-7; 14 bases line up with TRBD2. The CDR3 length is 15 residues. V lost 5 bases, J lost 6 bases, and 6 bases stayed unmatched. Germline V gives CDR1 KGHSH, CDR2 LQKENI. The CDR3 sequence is CASSVGTSGSAEQYF. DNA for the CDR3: TGTGCCAGCTCAGTCGGGACTAGCGGGAGTGCCGAGCAGTACTTC.